The next 14 T cell receptor beta chains were all read from a single sample in a study of CD8 T cells in Susac syndrome. The RNA, about 0.45 to 1 ug, was put through reverse transcription using random hexamers. TCRdb fed the immunoSEQ multiplex PCR reads into MiXCR, producing one record per CDR3 protein. The repertoire includes around 150,000 distinct CDR3 sequences, approximately 95% of them detected once, and under 0.2% sits in the top ten. Sequencing was carried out using CD8+ T cells from PBMCs. These TCRs come from a human donor with Susac syndrome.

The chain carries TRBV29-1 and TRBJ1-1; 7 bases line up with TRBD1. J lost 6 bases, V lost 6 bases, and 10 bases had no gene match. This CDR3 spans 13 amino acids. Per germline, CDR1 SQVTM and CDR2 ANQGSEA. CDR3 DNA sequence: TGCAGCGTCCTAACGGGGGACAGAGCTGAAGCTTTCTTT. Protein product: CSVLTGDRAEAFF. Full variable domain (missing parts from reference TRBV29-1 and TRBJ1-1): SAVISQKPSRDICQRGTSLTIQCQVDSQVTMMFWYRQQPGQSLTLIATANQGSEATYESGFVIDKFPISRPNLTFSTLTVSNMSPEDSSIYLCSVLTGDRAEAFFGQGTRLTVV.

The chain recombines TRBV14 with TRBJ1-2; D remains ambiguous. Germline loops: CDR1 SGHDN, CDR2 FVKESK. The CDR3 spans 14 residues. Trimming took off 0 bases at V and 5 bases at J, with 10 bases between the two ends. The CDR3 DNA reads as TGTGCCAGCAGCCAAGATAGGGTGAGGTATGGCTACACCTTC. Its protein is CASSQDRVRYGYTF.

V usage is TRBV27 and J usage is TRBJ1-5; tentatively, D is TRBD1 (5 bases). V dropped 3 bases and J dropped 0 bases, with 21 bases sitting between them. The CDR3 is 19 residues long. Germline lookup yields CDR1 MNHEY and CDR2 SMNVEV (reference sequence). CDR3 loop: CASSFTPPAGAYSNQPQHF. The DNA of the CDR3 is TGTGCCAGCAGTTTCACACCCCCGGCCGGGGCCTATAGCAATCAGCCCCAGCATTTT.

The table lists this clonotype with a few counts. The genes are TRBV5-6 and TRBJ2-1, with no clear D. Germline V lookup: CDR1 SGHDT, CDR2 YYEEEE. Deletions cut 4 bases from V and 7 bases from J, with 9 bases between. The CDR3 covers 12 residues. The CDR3 nucleotides are TGTGCCAGCAGCCCTGGGGTAAATGAGCAGTTCTTC. It encodes CASSPGVNEQFF. Together with reference TRBV5-6 and TRBJ2-1, the CDR3 gives the full variable domain: DAGVTQSPTHLIKTRGQQVTLRCSPKSGHDTVSWYQQALGQGPQFIFQYYEEEERQRGNFPDRFSGHQFPNYSSELNVNALLLGDSALYLCASSPGVNEQFFGPGTRLTVL.

This chain uses TRBV2 with TRBJ1-2; 7 bases are a match to TRBD1. Germline assignment: CDR1 SNHLY and CDR2 FYNNEI. The V segment lost 7 bases and the J segment 0 bases; nucleotides outside the gene matches: 2. This CDR3 is 13 amino acids long. CDR3 sequence: CASIGTANYGYTF. The CDR3 bases are TGTGCCAGCATCGGGACAGCTAACTATGGCTACACCTTC.

The chain employs TRBV18 and TRBJ1-5; maybe TRBD1 (6 bases). The germline V gene encodes CDR1 KGHSH and CDR2 LQKENI. The V and J ends lost 3 bases and 5 bases respectively, with 11 bases between them. The CDR3 contains 14 residues. CDR3 DNA: TGTGCCAGCTCACCCGACAGGAGAGATCAGCCCCAGCATTTT. Its translation: CASSPDRRDQPQHF. The whole variable domain, filled in from reference TRBV18 and TRBJ1-5, reads NAGVMQNPRHLVRRRGQEARLRCSPMKGHSHVYWYRQLPEEGLKFMVYLQKENIIDESGMPKERFSAEFPKEGPSILRIQQVVRGDSAAYFCASSPDRRDQPQHFGDGTRLSIL.

The genes are TRBV5-4 and TRBJ2-1; 9 bases align to TRBD1. Germline V gene data show CDR1 as SGHNT and CDR2 as YYREEE (reference sequence). Trimming cost V 4 bases and J 6 bases; bases outside gene matches: 8. This CDR3 comprises 15 residues. The CDR3 reads CASSSPGQGSNEQFF. For the CDR3, the DNA is TGTGCCAGCAGCAGCCCGGGACAGGGCTCCAATGAGCAGTTCTTC.

The chain couples TRBV4-1 to TRBJ1-4, with D maybe TRBD1 (5 bases). Germline CDR1 MGHRA, CDR2 YSYEKL. The V and J ends lost 0 bases and 7 bases respectively, with 12 bases between them. The CDR3 covers 15 residues. The DNA for the CDR3 is TGCGCCAGCAGCCAAGATAGAACAGGCCTTGAAAAACTGTTTTTT. Protein: CASSQDRTGLEKLFF.

This clonotype was observed once. J is TRBJ2-3 and V is TRBV20-1, with D tentatively TRBD1 or TRBD2 (5 bases each). Between the trimmed V and J ends, which lost 5 bases and 0 bases, there was a span of 15 bases. In germline, CDR1 is DFQATT, CDR2 SNEGSKA (reference sequence). The CDR3 runs to 15 residues. CDR3 nucleotide sequence: TGCAGTGCTCGATCCGGGGCGGCTAGCACAGATACGCAGTATTTT. Amino acid sequence: CSARSGAASTDTQYF.

The chain employs TRBV6-6 and TRBJ1-2; D is uncertain. V lost 0 bases, J lost 4 bases, and 12 bases lay in between. Germline lookup yields CDR1 MNHNY and CDR2 SVGAGI (reference sequence). The CDR3 length is 15 residues. The CDR3 coding sequence is TGTGCCAGCAGTTACTCGATGTCAGGTAGCTATGGCTACACCTTC. The encoded protein is CASSYSMSGSYGYTF.

This chain connects TRBV12-3 or TRBV12-4 to TRBJ2-7, with a tentative D call TRBD1 (5 bases). This CDR3 region has 12 residues. V lost 7 bases and J 7 bases, leaving 14 bases between the germline ends. CDR3 in amino acids: CASTQGNGEQYF. The CDR3 DNA reads as TGTGCCAGCACCCAGGGTAACGGAGAGCAGTACTTC.

The V and J genes are TRBV5-6 and TRBJ2-5; D is unresolved. V gave up 5 bases and J gave up 1 base, with 15 bases separating them. The CDR3 has 15 residues. Germline lookup yields CDR1 SGHDT and CDR2 YYEEEE. The CDR3 coding sequence is TGTGCCAGCAGGATGCGGTTGGTTTTCCAAGAGACCCAGTACTTC. As protein: CASRMRLVFQETQYF.

The CDR3 protein is CASSDRTSGSAKNIQYF. In DNA form, the CDR3 reads TGTGCCAGCAGCGACCGGACTAGCGGGAGCGCTAAAAACATTCAGTACTTC. This chain links TRBV11-1 with TRBJ2-4; TRBD2 agrees at 13 bases. Trimming took 5 bases from V and 4 from J; bases not matched to a gene: 8. The germline CDR1 and CDR2 sequences are SGHAT and FQDESV (reference sequence). This CDR3 is 17 amino acids long.

The chain employs TRBV20-1 and TRBJ2-7; 9 nucleotides agree with TRBD1. The CDR3 is made up of 17 amino acids. Germline lookup yields CDR1 DFQATT and CDR2 SNEGSKA (reference sequence). The V and J ends lost 0 bases and 2 bases, in that order; junction bases with no gene match: 11. The CDR3 loop reads CSARDTYVGTGPYEQYF. As DNA, the CDR3 is TGCAGTGCTAGAGATACGTACGTGGGGACAGGGCCCTACGAGCAGTACTTC.